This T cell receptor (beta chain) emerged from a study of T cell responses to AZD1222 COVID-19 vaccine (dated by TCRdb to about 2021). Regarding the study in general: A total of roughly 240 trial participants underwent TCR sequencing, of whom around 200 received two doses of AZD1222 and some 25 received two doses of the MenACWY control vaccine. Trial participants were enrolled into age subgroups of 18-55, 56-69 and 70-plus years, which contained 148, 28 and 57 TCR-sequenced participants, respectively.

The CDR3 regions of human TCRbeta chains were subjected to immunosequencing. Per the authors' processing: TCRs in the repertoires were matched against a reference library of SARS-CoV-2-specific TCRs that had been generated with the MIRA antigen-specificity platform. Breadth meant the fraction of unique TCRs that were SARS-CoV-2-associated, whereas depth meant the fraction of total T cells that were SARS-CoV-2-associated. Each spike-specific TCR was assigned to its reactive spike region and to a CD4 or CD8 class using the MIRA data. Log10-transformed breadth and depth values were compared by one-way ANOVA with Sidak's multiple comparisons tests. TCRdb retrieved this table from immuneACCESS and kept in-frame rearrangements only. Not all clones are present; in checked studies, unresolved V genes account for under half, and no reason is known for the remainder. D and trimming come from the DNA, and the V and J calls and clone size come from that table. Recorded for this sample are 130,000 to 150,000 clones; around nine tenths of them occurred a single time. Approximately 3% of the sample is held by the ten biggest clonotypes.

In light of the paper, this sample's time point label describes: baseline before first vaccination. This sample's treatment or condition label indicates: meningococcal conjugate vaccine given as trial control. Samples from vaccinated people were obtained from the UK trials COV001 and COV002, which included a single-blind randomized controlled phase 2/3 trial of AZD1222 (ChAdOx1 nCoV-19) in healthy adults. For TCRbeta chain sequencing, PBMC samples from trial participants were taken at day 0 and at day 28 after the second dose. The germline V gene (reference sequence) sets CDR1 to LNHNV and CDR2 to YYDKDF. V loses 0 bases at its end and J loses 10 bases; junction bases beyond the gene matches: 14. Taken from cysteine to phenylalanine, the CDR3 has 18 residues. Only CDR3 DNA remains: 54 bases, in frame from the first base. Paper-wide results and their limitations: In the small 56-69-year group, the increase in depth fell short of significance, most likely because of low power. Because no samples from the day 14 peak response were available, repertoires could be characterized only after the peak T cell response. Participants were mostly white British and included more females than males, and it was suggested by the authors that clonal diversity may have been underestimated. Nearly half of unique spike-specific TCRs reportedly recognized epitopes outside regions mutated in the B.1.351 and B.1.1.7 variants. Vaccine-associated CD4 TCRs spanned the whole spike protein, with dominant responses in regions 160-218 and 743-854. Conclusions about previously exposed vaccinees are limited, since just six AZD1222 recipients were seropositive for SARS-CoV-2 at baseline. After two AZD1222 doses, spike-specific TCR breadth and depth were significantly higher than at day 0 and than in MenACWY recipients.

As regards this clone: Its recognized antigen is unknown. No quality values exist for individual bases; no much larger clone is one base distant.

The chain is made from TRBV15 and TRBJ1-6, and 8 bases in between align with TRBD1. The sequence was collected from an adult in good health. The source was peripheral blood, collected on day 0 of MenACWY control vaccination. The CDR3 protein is CATSRDRGQGMYGSPLHF. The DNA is TGTGCCACCAGCAGAGATCGTGGACAGGGAATGTATGGCTCACCCCTCCACTTT.